This T cell receptor (beta chain) is from a study of T cell responses to AZD1222 COVID-19 vaccine. The repertoire was sequenced with immunoSEQ multiplex PCR; TCRdb's copy has only in-frame clones and lacks some. The sample has more than 85,000 clones; around 90% are singletons. Study outcomes and limitations: Baseline seropositivity occurred in only a handful of AZD1222 recipients.

With regard to this clone: The antigen is unknown.

This receptor was obtained from an adult in good health. This material consisted of peripheral blood, taken on day 0 of AZD1222 vaccination.

CDR3 bases: TGTGCCAGCTTCTCCCAGGGGGAAGGCACTGAAGCTTTCTTT. Encoded protein: CASFSQGEGTEAFF. The chain carries TRBV18 and TRBJ1-1, with 7 bases matching TRBD1. The ends lost 7 bases at V and 4 bases at J; junction bases unmatched: 9. The CDR3 runs to 14 residues. Germline V gene data show CDR1 as KGHSH and CDR2 as LQKENI.